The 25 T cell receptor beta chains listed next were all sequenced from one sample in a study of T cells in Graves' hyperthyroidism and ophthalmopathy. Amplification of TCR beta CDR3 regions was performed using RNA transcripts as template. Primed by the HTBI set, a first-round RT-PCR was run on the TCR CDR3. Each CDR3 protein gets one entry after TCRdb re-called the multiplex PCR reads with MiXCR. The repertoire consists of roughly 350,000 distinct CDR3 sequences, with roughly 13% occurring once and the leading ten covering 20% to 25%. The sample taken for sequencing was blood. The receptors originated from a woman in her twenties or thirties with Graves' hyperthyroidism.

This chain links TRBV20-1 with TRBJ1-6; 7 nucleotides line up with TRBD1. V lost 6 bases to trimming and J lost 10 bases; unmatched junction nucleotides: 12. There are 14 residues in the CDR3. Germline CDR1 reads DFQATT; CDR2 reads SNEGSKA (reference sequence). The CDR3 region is CSAPLDRARSPLHF. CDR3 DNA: TGCAGTGCACCCCTCGACAGGGCCAGATCACCCCTCCACTTT.

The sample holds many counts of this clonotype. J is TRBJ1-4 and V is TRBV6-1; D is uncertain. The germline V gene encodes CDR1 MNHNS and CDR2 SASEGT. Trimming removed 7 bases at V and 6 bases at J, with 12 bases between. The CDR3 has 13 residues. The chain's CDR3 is CASTPEWDEKLFF. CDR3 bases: TGTGCCAGCACACCGGAATGGGATGAAAAACTGTTTTTT.

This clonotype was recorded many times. Here the CDR3 DNA reads TGTGCCAGCAGCGGGACAGTGTCTGAAGCCTACAATGAGCAGTTCTTC. It yields the protein CASSGTVSEAYNEQFF. The V call is TRBV2, the J call TRBJ2-1; 7 nucleotides line up with TRBD1. V was clipped by 6 bases and J by 2 bases; unmatched bases: 10. Per the germline V gene, CDR1 is SNHLY and CDR2 is FYNNEI. This CDR3 spans 16 amino acids.

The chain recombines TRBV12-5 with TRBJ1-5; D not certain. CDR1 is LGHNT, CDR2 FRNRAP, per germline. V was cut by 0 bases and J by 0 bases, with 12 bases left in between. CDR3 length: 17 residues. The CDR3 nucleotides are TGTGCTAGTGGTTTGGTACCCCGGAGTTATAGCAATCAGCCCCAGCATTTT. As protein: CASGLVPRSYSNQPQHF.

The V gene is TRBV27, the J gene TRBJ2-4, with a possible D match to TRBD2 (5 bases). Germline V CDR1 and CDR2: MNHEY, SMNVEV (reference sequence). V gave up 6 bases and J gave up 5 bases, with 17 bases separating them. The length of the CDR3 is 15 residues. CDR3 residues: CASSRGSMVENIQYF. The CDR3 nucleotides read TGTGCCAGCAGCCGAGGGTCCATGGTGGAAAACATTCAGTACTTC.

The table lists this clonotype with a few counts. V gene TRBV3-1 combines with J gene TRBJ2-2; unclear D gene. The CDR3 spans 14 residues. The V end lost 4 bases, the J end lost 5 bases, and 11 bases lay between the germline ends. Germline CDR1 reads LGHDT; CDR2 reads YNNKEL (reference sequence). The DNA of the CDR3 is TGTGCCAGCAGCCCGCAGCGTGTGACCGGGGAGCTGTTTTTT. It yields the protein CASSPQRVTGELFF.

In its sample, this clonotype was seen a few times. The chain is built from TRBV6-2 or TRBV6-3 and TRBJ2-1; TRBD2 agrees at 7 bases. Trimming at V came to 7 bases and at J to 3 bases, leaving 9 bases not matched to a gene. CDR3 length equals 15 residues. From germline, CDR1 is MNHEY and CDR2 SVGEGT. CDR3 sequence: CASTFSGILYNEQFF. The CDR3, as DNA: TGTGCCAGCACCTTCAGCGGGATTCTCTACAATGAGCAGTTCTTC.

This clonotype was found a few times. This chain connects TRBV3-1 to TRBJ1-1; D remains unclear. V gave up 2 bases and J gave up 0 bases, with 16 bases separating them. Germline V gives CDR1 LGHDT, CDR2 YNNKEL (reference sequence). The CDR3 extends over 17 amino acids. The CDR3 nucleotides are TGTGCCAGCAGCCAATCTAACGGGATGTCGATGAACACTGAAGCTTTCTTT. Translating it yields CASSQSNGMSMNTEAFF.

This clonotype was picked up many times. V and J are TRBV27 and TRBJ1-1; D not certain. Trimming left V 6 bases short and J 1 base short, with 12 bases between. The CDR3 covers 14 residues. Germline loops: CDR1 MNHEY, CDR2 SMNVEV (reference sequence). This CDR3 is CASSGLGGNTEAFF. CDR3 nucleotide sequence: TGTGCCAGCAGCGGGCTCGGCGGGAACACTGAAGCTTTCTTT.

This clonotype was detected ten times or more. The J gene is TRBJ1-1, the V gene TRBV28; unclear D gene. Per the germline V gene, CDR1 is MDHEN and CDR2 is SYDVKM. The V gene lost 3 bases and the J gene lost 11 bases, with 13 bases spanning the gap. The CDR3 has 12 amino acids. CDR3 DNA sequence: TGTGCCAGCAGTTTGCCAGCCTTGGACGCTTTCTTT. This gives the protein CASSLPALDAFF.

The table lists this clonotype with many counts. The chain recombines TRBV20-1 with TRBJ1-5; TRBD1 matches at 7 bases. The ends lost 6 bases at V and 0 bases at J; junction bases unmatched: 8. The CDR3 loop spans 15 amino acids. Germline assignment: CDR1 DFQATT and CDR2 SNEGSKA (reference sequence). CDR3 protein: CSAYTGTVSNQPQHF. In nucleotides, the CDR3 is TGCAGTGCCTATACCGGGACAGTTAGCAATCAGCCCCAGCATTTT.

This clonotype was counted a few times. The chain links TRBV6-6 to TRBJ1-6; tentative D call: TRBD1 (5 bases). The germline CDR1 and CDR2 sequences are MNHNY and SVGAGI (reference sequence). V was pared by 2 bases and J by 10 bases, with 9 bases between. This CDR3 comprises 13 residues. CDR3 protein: CASSYEGSSPLHF. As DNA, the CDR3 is TGTGCCAGCAGTTACGAGGGGTCCTCACCCCTCCACTTT.

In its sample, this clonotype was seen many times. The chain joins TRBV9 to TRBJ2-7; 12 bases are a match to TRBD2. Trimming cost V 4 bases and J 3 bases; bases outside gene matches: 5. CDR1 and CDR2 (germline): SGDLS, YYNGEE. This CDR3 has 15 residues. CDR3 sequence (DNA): TGTGCCAGCAGCCCCCGACTAGCGGGGGACTACGAGCAGTACTTC. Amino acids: CASSPRLAGDYEQYF.

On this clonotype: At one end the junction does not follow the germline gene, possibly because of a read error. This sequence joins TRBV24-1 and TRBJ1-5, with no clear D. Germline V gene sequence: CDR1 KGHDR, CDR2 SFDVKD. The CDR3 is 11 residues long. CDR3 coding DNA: TGTGCCACCAGTGGTTTGTGGCCCCAGCATTTT. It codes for CATSGLWPQHF.

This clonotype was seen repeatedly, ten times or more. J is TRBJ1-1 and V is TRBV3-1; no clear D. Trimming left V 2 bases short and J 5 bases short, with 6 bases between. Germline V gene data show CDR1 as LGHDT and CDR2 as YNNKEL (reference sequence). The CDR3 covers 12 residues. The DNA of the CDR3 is TGTGCCAGCAGCCAACGAAGTACTGAAGCTTTCTTT. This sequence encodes CASSQRSTEAFF. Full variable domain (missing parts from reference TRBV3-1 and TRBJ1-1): DTAVSQTPKYLVTQMGNDKSIKCEQNLGHDTMYWYKQDSKKFLKIMFSYNNKELIINETVPNRFSPKSPDKAHLNLHINSLELGDSAVYFCASSQRSTEAFFGQGTRLTVV.

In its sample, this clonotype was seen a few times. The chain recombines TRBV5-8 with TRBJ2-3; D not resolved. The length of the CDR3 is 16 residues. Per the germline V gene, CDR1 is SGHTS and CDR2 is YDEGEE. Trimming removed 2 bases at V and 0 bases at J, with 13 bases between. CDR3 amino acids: CASSFLGILSTDTQYF. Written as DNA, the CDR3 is TGTGCCAGCAGCTTTCTGGGGATCCTAAGCACAGATACGCAGTATTTT.

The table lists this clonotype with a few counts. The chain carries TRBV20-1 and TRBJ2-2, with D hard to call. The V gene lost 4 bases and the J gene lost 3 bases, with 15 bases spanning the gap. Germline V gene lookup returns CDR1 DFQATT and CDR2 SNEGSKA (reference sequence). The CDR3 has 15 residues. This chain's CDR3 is CSAMGFGVYTGELFF. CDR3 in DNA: TGCAGTGCTATGGGGTTCGGCGTTTACACCGGGGAGCTGTTTTTT.

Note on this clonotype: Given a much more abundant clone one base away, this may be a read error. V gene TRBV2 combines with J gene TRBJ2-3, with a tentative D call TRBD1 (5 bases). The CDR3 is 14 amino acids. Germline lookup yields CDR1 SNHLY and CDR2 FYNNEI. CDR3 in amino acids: CAGSADSHTDTQYF. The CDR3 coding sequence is TGTGCCGGCAGTGCCGACAGTCACACAGATACGCAGTATTTT.

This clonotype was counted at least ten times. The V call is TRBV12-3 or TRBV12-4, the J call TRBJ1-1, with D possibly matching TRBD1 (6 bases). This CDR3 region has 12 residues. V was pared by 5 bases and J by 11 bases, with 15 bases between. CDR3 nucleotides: TGTGCCAGCAGTGCCGGACAGTGGAATGCTTTCTTT. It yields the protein CASSAGQWNAFF.

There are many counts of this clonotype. DNA for the CDR3: TGTGCCAGCAGCGTAGACAGCTACTACGAGCAGTACTTC. Protein: CASSVDSYYEQYF. V and J are TRBV9 and TRBJ2-7; D unresolved. V was pared by 0 bases and J by 3 bases, with 7 bases between. The CDR3 covers 13 residues. CDR1 SGDLS and CDR2 YYNGEE come from the germline V gene.

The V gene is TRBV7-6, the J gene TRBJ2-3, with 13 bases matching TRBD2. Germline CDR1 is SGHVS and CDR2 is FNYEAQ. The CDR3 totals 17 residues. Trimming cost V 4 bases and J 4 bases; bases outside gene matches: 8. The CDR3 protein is CASSYTRLAGGADTQYF. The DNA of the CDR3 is TGTGCCAGCAGCTATACCAGACTAGCGGGAGGTGCAGATACGCAGTATTTT. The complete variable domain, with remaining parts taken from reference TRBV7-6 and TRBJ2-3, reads GAGVSQSPRYKVTKRGQDVALRCDPISGHVSLYWYRQALGQGPEFLTYFNYEAQQDKSGLPNDRFSAERPEGSISTLTIQRTEQRDSAMYRCASSYTRLAGGADTQYFGPGTRLTVL.

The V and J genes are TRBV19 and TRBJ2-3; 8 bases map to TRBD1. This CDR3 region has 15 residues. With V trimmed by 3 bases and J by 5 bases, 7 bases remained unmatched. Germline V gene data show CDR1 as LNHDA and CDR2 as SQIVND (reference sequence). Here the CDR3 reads CASSMGDRIIDTQYF. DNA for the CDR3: TGTGCCAGTAGTATGGGGGACAGGATCATAGATACGCAGTATTTT.

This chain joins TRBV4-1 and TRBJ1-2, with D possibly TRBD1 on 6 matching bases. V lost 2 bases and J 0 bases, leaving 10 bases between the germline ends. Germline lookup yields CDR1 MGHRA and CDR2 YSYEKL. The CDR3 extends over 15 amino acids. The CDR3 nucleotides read TGCGCCAGCAGCCAAACACAGGGAGCTAACTATGGCTACACCTTC. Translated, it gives CASSQTQGANYGYTF.

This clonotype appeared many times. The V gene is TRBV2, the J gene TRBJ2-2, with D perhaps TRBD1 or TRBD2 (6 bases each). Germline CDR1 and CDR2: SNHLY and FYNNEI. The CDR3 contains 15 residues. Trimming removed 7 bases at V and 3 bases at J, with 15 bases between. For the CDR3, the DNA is TGTGCCAGCAAAGGGGGAGGAAGGGACACCGGGGAGCTGTTTTTT. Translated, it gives CASKGGGRDTGELFF.

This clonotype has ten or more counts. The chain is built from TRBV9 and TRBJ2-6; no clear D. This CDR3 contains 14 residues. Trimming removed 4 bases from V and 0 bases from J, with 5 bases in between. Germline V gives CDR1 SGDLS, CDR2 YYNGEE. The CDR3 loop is CASSLTSGANVLTF. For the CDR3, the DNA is TGTGCCAGCAGCCTAACCTCTGGGGCCAACGTCCTGACTTTC.